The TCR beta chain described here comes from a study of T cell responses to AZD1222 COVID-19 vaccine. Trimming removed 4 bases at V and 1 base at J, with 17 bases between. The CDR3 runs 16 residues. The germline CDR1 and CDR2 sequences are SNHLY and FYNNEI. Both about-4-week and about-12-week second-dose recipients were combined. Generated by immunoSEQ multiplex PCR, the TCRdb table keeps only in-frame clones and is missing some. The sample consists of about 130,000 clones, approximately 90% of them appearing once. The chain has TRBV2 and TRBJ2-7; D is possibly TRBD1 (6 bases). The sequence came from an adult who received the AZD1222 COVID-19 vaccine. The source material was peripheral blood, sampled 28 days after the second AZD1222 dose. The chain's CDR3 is CASSGTGTRLSYEQYF. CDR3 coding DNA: TGTGCCAGCAGTGGAACCGGGACAAGGTTATCCTACGAGCAGTACTTC.